Included here is one T cell receptor (beta chain) sequence, with context. This specimen comes from a study of T cells in Graves' hyperthyroidism and ophthalmopathy. Between the trimmed V and J ends, which lost 1 base and 8 bases, there was a span of 14 bases. This CDR3 spans 14 amino acids. CDR1 and CDR2 (germline): SNHLY, FYNNEI. Researchers took RNA transcripts and amplified the TCR beta CDR3 regions from them. RT-PCR in the first round (using the HTBI primer set) targeted the TCR CDR3. TCRdb recomputed calls from the multiplex PCR reads with MiXCR, one row per CDR3 protein. Here the sample spans approximately 400,000 distinct CDR3 sequences, 25% being singletons. Graves' hyperthyroidism showing no ophthalmopathy progression within 18 months was considered stable.

The sample consisted of blood. The TCR was taken from a man aged 45 to 65 with Graves' hyperthyroidism. The rearrangement uses TRBV2 and TRBJ1-2; D might be TRBD1 (5 bases). This chain's CDR3 is CASSEVREGRGYTF. DNA of the CDR3: TGTGCCAGCAGTGAAGTACGGGAGGGGAGGGGCTACACCTTC.